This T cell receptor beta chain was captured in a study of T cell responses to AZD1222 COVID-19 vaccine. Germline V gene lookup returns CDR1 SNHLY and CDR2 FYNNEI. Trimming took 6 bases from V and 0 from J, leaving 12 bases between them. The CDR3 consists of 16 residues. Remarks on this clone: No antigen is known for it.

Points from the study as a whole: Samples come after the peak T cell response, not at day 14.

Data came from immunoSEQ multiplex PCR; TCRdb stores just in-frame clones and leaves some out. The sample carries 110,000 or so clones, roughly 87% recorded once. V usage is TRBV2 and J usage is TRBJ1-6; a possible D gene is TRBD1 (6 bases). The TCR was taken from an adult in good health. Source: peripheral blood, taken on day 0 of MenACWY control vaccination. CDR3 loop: CASRNRATSYNSPLHF. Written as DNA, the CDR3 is TGTGCCAGCAGAAACAGGGCGACCTCCTATAATTCACCCCTCCACTTT.